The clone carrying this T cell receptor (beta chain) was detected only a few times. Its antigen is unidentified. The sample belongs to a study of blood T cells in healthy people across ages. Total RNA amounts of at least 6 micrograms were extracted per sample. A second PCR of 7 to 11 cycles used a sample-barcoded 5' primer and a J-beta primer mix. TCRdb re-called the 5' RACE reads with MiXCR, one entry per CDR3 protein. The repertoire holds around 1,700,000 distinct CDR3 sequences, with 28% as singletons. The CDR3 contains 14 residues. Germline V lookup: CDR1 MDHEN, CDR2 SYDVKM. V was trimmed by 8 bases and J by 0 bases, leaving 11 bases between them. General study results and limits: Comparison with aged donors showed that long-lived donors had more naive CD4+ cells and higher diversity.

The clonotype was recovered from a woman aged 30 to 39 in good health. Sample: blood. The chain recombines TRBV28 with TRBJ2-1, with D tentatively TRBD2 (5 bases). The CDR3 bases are TGTGCCAGCGGCGGGTCCCTCTCCTACAATGAGCAGTTCTTC. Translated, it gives CASGGSLSYNEQFF. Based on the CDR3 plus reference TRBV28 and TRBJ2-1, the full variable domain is DVKVTQSSRYLVKRTGEKVFLECVQDMDHENMFWYRQDPGLGLRLIYFSYDVKMKEKGDIPEGYSVSREKKERFSLILESASTNQTSMYLCASGGSLSYNEQFFGPGTRLTVL.